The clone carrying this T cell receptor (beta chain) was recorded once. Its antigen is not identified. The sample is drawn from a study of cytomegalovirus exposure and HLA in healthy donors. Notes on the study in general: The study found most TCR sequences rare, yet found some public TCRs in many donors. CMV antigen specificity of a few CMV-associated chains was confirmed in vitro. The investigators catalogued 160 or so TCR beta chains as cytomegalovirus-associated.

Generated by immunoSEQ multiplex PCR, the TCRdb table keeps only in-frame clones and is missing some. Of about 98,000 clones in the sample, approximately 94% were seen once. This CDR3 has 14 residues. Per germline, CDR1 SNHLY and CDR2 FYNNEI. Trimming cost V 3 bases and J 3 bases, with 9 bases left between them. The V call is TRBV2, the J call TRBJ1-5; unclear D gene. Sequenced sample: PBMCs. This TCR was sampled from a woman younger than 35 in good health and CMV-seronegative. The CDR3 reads CASSDRQPNQPQHF. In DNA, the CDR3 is TGTGCCAGCAGTGACAGGCAGCCCAATCAGCCCCAGCATTTT.